The 16 T cell receptor beta chains given below trace back to one sample, sequenced in a study of blood T cell repertoires in COVID-19. The assay was immunoSEQ multiplex PCR, and TCRdb's table has in-frame clones only and misses some. The repertoire holds 300,000 to 400,000 clones, more than 75% seen once, with roughly 4.1% in the top ten. Sequenced: peripheral blood. All receptors come from a woman in her 50s with active or convalescent COVID-19.

This clone was detected only once. The rearrangement links TRBV9 to TRBJ2-5, with 8 bases matching TRBD1. V dropped 3 bases and J dropped 4; count of bases not matched to a gene: 5. CDR1 and CDR2 (germline): SGDLS, YYNGEE. The CDR3 sequence is 14 residues long. The CDR3 loop is CASSATGAGETQYF. The CDR3 region has the DNA TGTGCCAGCAGCGCGACAGGGGCGGGAGAGACCCAGTACTTC.

This clone came up a few times. The chain is built from TRBV27 and TRBJ1-4; the D is unclear. Germline V gene data show CDR1 as MNHEY and CDR2 as SMNVEV (reference sequence). Trimming shortened V by 4 bases and J by 4 bases, and 13 bases separated the two germline ends. The length of the CDR3 is 15 residues. The CDR3 here is CASSSPDTNNEKLFF. Written as DNA, the CDR3 is TGTGCCAGCAGTTCCCCCGACACAAATAATGAAAAACTGTTTTTT.

This clone occurred once. This sequence joins TRBV29-1 and TRBJ2-3, with D unresolved. The CDR3 consists of 12 residues. The germline V gene has CDR1 SQVTM and CDR2 ANQGSEA. The germline V and J ends were trimmed by 5 bases and 5 bases, with 11 bases remaining between them. CDR3 sequence (DNA): TGCAGCGTTTTGTGGGCAGGAGATACGCAGTATTTT. Translating it yields CSVLWAGDTQYF.

The V gene is TRBV4-3, the J gene TRBJ2-7; 7 bases map to TRBD1. The length of the CDR3 is 15 residues. After removal of 2 bases from V and 4 bases from J, the junction contained 8 bases not matched to a gene. The germline CDR1 and CDR2 sequences are LGHNA and YSLEER. As DNA, the CDR3 is TGCGCCAGCAGCCAACCGACAGGGAAATCATACGAGCAGTACTTC. Its translation is CASSQPTGKSYEQYF.

CDR3 in amino acids: CATSDLQGYEQYF. The DNA of the CDR3 is TGTGCCACCAGTGATTTGCAGGGTTACGAGCAGTACTTC. V and J are TRBV24-1 and TRBJ2-7; D is possibly TRBD1 (5 bases). V lost 0 bases to trimming and J lost 4 bases, with 6 bases between them. The CDR3 has 13 amino acids. Germline-derived CDR1 and CDR2 are KGHDR and SFDVKD.

J is TRBJ1-1 and V is TRBV29-1; TRBD1 might be the D (6 bases). From germline, CDR1 is SQVTM and CDR2 ANQGSEA. Trimming shortened V by 5 bases and J by 4 bases, and 11 bases separated the two germline ends. This CDR3 contains 12 residues. CDR3 amino acids: CSVPGASTEAFF. In nucleotides, the CDR3 is TGCAGCGTTCCAGGGGCGAGCACTGAAGCTTTCTTT.

In its sample, this clone was seen a few times. CDR3 protein: CASSPRGLLGNEQFF. Written as DNA, the CDR3 is TGTGCCAGCAGCCCACGGGGACTACTTGGGAATGAGCAGTTCTTC. The chain carries TRBV11-2 and TRBJ2-1; 7 nucleotides match TRBD2. Trimming took 5 bases from V and 7 from J; bases not matched to a gene: 11. The germline V gene encodes CDR1 SGHAT and CDR2 FQNNGV. The CDR3 sequence is 15 residues long.

The chain joins TRBV2 to TRBJ1-2; TRBD1 matches at 7 bases. Germline V gives CDR1 SNHLY, CDR2 FYNNEI. Trimming cost V 6 bases and J 3 bases; bases outside gene matches: 7. The CDR3 has 14 amino acids. The CDR3 reads CASRKGTDDYGYTF. CDR3 sequence (DNA): TGTGCCAGCAGAAAAGGGACAGACGACTATGGCTACACCTTC.

J is TRBJ2-2 and V is TRBV2; 10 bases are a match to TRBD1. This CDR3 is built from 13 residues. Trimming cost V 9 bases and J 3 bases; bases outside gene matches: 1. Germline-derived CDR1 and CDR2 are SNHLY and FYNNEI. The CDR3 reads CARGQGYTGELFF. Here the CDR3 DNA reads TGTGCCAGGGGACAGGGGTACACCGGGGAGCTGTTTTTT.

The chain recombines TRBV6-2 or TRBV6-3 with TRBJ2-2, with D possibly matching TRBD1 (6 bases). V was pared by 6 bases and J by 4 bases, with 18 bases between. Germline CDR1 is MNHEY and CDR2 is SVGEGT. CDR3 length: 16 residues. CDR3 sequence: CASSHTGTKTTGELFF. CDR3 bases: TGTGCCAGCAGCCATACCGGGACAAAAACCACCGGGGAGCTGTTTTTT.

This rearrangement joins TRBV7-3 to TRBJ2-7; D might be TRBD1 (5 bases). Trimming cost V 2 bases and J 3 bases, with 11 bases left between them. The CDR3 has 14 amino acids. Germline CDR1 SGHTA, CDR2 FQGTGA. The CDR3 protein is CASSLRPGNYEQYF. In DNA form, the CDR3 reads TGTGCCAGCAGCTTACGCCCAGGGAACTACGAGCAGTACTTC.

This sequence joins TRBV5-1 and TRBJ1-1; D gene unclear. Trimming took 0 bases from V and 1 from J, leaving 4 bases between them. CDR3 length: 13 residues. Germline loops: CDR1 SGHRS, CDR2 YFSETQ. CDR3 sequence reads: CASSLDWNTEAFF. The DNA for the CDR3 is TGCGCCAGCAGCTTGGACTGGAACACTGAAGCTTTCTTT.

The V and J genes are TRBV3-1 (or the pseudogene TRBV3-2) and TRBJ2-2, with a possible D match to TRBD2 (6 bases). The germline V gene has CDR1 LGHDT and CDR2 YNNKEL (reference sequence). CDR3 size: 15 residues. Trimming took 1 base from V and 4 from J, leaving 10 bases between them. The CDR3: CASSQAGDSTGELFF. Here the CDR3 DNA reads TGTGCCAGCAGCCAAGCGGGAGACTCCACCGGGGAGCTGTTTTTT.

J is TRBJ2-3 and V is TRBV5-1; 12 bases are a match to TRBD2. CDR3 size: 15 residues. The junction had 2 bases not matched to a gene; V was cut back by 3 bases and J by 3 bases. Germline assignment: CDR1 SGHRS and CDR2 YFSETQ. This chain's CDR3 is CASSSTSGSTDTQYF. The CDR3 DNA sequence: TGCGCCAGCAGCTCGACTAGCGGGAGTACAGATACGCAGTATTTT.

This clone was detected only once. The chain is built from TRBV4-3 and TRBJ2-7, with D possibly matching TRBD2 (7 bases). V lost 0 bases to trimming and J lost 1 base, with 13 bases between them. The CDR3 covers 16 residues. Germline CDR1 LGHNA, CDR2 YSLEER. The DNA for the CDR3 is TGCGCCAGCAGCCAAGATGAGGAGGGGGGGTCCTACGAGCAGTACTTC. Residues: CASSQDEEGGSYEQYF.

This clone was picked up a small number of times. The sample has other DNA sequences that encode this CDR3 too. V is TRBV12-3 or TRBV12-4 and J is TRBJ1-1, with D maybe TRBD1 (5 bases). CDR3 size: 13 residues. V gave up 6 bases and J gave up 1 base, with 9 bases separating them. This CDR3 is CASSLGGNTEAFF. CDR3 coding DNA: TGTGCCAGCAGCCTCGGGGGGAACACTGAAGCTTTCTTT.